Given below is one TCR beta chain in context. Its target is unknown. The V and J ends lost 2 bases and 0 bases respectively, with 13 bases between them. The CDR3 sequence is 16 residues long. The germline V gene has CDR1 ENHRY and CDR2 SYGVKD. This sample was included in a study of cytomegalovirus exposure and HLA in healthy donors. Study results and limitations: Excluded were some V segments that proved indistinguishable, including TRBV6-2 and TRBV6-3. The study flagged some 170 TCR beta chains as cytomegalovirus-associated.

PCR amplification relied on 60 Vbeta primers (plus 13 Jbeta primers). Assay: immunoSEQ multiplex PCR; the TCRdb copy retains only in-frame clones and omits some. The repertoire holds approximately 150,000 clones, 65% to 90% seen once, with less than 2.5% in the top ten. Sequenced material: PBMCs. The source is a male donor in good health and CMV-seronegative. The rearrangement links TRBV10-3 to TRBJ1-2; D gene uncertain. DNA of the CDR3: TGTGCCATCAGTGAGGGCATAACAACAGCTAACTATGGCTACACCTTC. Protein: CAISEGITTANYGYTF.